Each of the 30 T cell receptor beta chains below was sequenced from the same sample in a study of cytomegalovirus exposure and HLA in healthy donors. The PCR ran on 60 Vbeta and 13 Jbeta primers. This table comes from immunoSEQ multiplex PCR, and its TCRdb copy is limited to in-frame clones, with some not included. The sample lists 85,000 to 130,000 clones; 79% were seen once. Material: PBMCs. Receptors were obtained from a female donor in good health and CMV-seropositive.

The chain joins TRBV5-1 to TRBJ2-3; no firm D call. Trimming took off 1 base at V and 0 bases at J, with 6 bases between the two ends. This CDR3 comprises 14 residues. Germline CDR1 is SGHRS and CDR2 is YFSETQ. The CDR3 spells CASSLLPSTDTQYF. DNA of the CDR3: TGCGCCAGCAGCTTGCTACCTAGCACAGATACGCAGTATTTT.

V and J are TRBV6-5 and TRBJ2-1, with TRBD2 matching 9 bases. V shed 5 bases and J 5 bases; nucleotides not matched to a gene: 7. This CDR3 contains 15 residues. Germline V gene sequence: CDR1 MNHEY, CDR2 SVGAGI. CDR3 nucleotide sequence: TGTGCCAGCAGTCCACCGGCGGGAGGGAACAATGAGCAGTTCTTC. Amino acids: CASSPPAGGNNEQFF.

The chain has TRBV7-6 and TRBJ1-1; 8 bases match TRBD1. V lost 2 bases and J lost 4; bases outside the gene matches: 9. Germline-derived CDR1 and CDR2 are SGHVS and FNYEAQ. The CDR3 spans 16 residues. CDR3 DNA: TGTGCCAGCAGCTTATCCTCAGGGGGCGCAGGCACTGAAGCTTTCTTT. It translates to CASSLSSGGAGTEAFF.

This clone has a single count. The gene calls are TRBV18 and TRBJ1-4; D unresolved. The germline V gene encodes CDR1 KGHSH and CDR2 LQKENI. This CDR3 contains 16 residues. V lost 3 bases and J 5 bases, leaving 16 bases between the germline ends. In DNA, the CDR3 is TGTGCCAGCTCACCGGACTTTGGGCAGTACAATGAAAAACTGTTTTTT. As protein: CASSPDFGQYNEKLFF.

The V gene is TRBV7-9, the J gene TRBJ2-6, with a possible D match to TRBD1 (6 bases). V was trimmed by 5 bases and J by 4 bases, leaving 18 bases between them. The CDR3 has 17 residues. Germline-derived CDR1 and CDR2 are SEHNR and FQNEAQ (reference sequence). The CDR3 here is CASSPGQPTSGANVLTF. The CDR3 bases are TGTGCCAGCAGCCCCGGACAGCCCACTTCGGGGGCCAACGTCCTGACTTTC. The variable domain in full, completed from reference TRBV7-9 and TRBJ2-6, reads DTGVSQNPRHKITKRGQNVTFRCDPISEHNRLYWYRQTLGQGPEFLTYFQNEAQLEKSRLLSDRFSAERPKGSFSTLEIQRTEQGDSAMYLCASSPGQPTSGANVLTFGAGSRLTVL.

V is TRBV7-6 and J is TRBJ2-3; 12 bases match TRBD2. V was pared by 3 bases and J by 2 bases, with 9 bases of the junction left unmatched. The CDR3 sequence is 18 residues long. Germline loops: CDR1 SGHVS, CDR2 FNYEAQ. The CDR3 bases are TGTGCCAGCAGCTTTCGGACTAGCGGGACCGTGCACACAGATACGCAGTATTTT. It translates to CASSFRTSGTVHTDTQYF. The full variable domain, rest sourced from reference TRBV7-6 and TRBJ2-3, is GAGVSQSPRYKVTKRGQDVALRCDPISGHVSLYWYRQALGQGPEFLTYFNYEAQQDKSGLPNDRFSAERPEGSISTLTIQRTEQRDSAMYRCASSFRTSGTVHTDTQYFGPGTRLTVL.

The chain joins TRBV2 to TRBJ2-1, with 10 bases lining up with TRBD1. From germline, CDR1 is SNHLY and CDR2 FYNNEI. Germline trimming cut 5 bases from V and 8 bases from J; bases unmatched to any gene: 15. The CDR3 consists of 17 residues. DNA of the CDR3: TGTGCCAGCAGTCACCGGGACAGGGGTTCCGTTTTCTATGAGCAGTTCTTC. This encodes CASSHRDRGSVFYEQFF.

The CDR3 loop reads CASRLVPASASGEQYF. CDR3 in DNA: TGTGCAAGTCGCTTAGTTCCTGCTAGCGCCTCCGGCGAGCAGTACTTC. The genes are TRBV12-2 and TRBJ2-7; the D call TRBD2 from the table was never checked on the DNA. TRBV12-2 is tagged as a pseudogene. The CDR3 runs 16 residues.

This chain links TRBV6-1 with TRBJ2-3; 10 bases are shared with TRBD1. V lost 2 bases, J lost 3 bases, and 5 bases stayed unmatched. The CDR3 contains 16 residues. The germline CDR1 and CDR2 sequences are MNHNS and SASEGT. This CDR3 is CASSETPGQGTDTQYF. CDR3 nucleotide sequence: TGTGCCAGCAGTGAAACCCCGGGACAGGGGACAGATACGCAGTATTTT.

The chain uses TRBV11-2 and TRBJ2-6; the match to TRBD1 covers 10 bases. CDR3 length: 19 amino acids. Per the germline V gene, CDR1 is SGHAT and CDR2 is FQNNGV. Trimming at V came to 1 base and at J to 1 base, leaving 7 bases not matched to a gene. The CDR3 loop is CASSLVRRDRGSGANVLTF. The CDR3 bases are TGTGCCAGCAGCTTAGTACGCCGGGACAGGGGATCTGGGGCCAACGTCCTGACTTTC.

This clone has a handful of counts. The chain has TRBV7-2 and TRBJ2-1; 11 bases agree with TRBD2. Per the germline V gene, CDR1 is SGHTA and CDR2 is FQGNSA. The V gene end was trimmed by 7 bases and the J gene end by 4 bases; junction bases not matched to a gene: 3. The length of the CDR3 is 14 residues. The CDR3 nucleotides read TGTGCCAGCACACTAGCGGGGGTGTACAATGAGCAGTTCTTC. It encodes CASTLAGVYNEQFF.

This clone has only one observation. The gene calls are TRBV4-3 and TRBJ1-1; D not certain. Trimming removed 1 base at V and 0 bases at J, with 3 bases between. Germline V gene data show CDR1 as LGHNA and CDR2 as YSLEER. The CDR3 covers 13 residues. The CDR3 DNA is TGCGCCAGCAGCCAAGTTATGAACACTGAAGCTTTCTTT. This gives the protein CASSQVMNTEAFF.

The V and J genes are TRBV27 and TRBJ2-2; 7 nucleotides match TRBD1. This CDR3 is 16 amino acids long. CDR1 is MNHEY, CDR2 SMNVEV, per germline (reference sequence). The trim removed 4 bases at V and 2 bases at J, leaving 7 bases unmatched. The CDR3 reads CASSYPSGGNTGELFF. CDR3 bases: TGTGCCAGCAGTTACCCGTCAGGGGGAAACACCGGGGAGCTGTTTTTT.

V and J are TRBV7-6 and TRBJ1-1; D possibly corresponds to TRBD1 (5 bases). The germline gives CDR1 SGHVS, CDR2 FNYEAQ. The V end lost 3 bases, the J end lost 4 bases, and 12 bases lay between the germline ends. The CDR3 length is 14 residues. The CDR3: CASSLGGPFTEAFF. CDR3 bases: TGTGCCAGCAGCTTGGGGGGACCCTTCACTGAAGCTTTCTTT.

This clone occurred a few times. Other nucleotide sequences from this sample produce the same CDR3. V and J are TRBV30 and TRBJ2-7, with 7 bases fitting TRBD1. The CDR3 is 13 amino acids. Unmatched junction bases numbered 5, after V lost 3 bases and J lost 3 bases. Germline V gene data show CDR1 as GTSNPN and CDR2 as SVGIG (reference sequence). The CDR3 DNA is TGTGCCTGGAGCAGGGACAGCTACTACGAGCAGTACTTC. It translates to CAWSRDSYYEQYF.

The chain joins TRBV6-5 to TRBJ2-1, with 10 bases that match TRBD2. V trimming: 6 bases; J trimming: 9 bases; junction bases outside the gene matches: 11. The V gene's germline CDR1 is MNHEY and CDR2 SVGAGI. CDR3 length: 15 residues. CDR3 sequence (DNA): TGTGCCAGCAGCCGAGCGGGAGGGATTTCGGGTGAGCAGTTCTTC. This gives the protein CASSRAGGISGEQFF.

The chain has TRBV18 and TRBJ2-4, with a weak D call TRBD2 (5 bases). Trimming stripped 6 bases from V and 9 bases from J, with 18 bases between. The CDR3 length is 14 residues. The germline CDR1 and CDR2 sequences are KGHSH and LQKENI. CDR3 coding DNA: TGTGCCAGCTCCCCGGCCCCCGCGGGTGGCATTCAGTACTTC. Translated: CASSPAPAGGIQYF.

The chain couples TRBV30 to TRBJ1-5; the D is unclear. This CDR3 has 13 residues. The ends were cut back, 7 bases at V and 3 bases at J, with 13 bases in the middle. The germline V gene encodes CDR1 GTSNPN and CDR2 SVGIG (reference sequence). CDR3 sequence: CASSLGNNQPQHF. DNA for the CDR3: TGTGCCTCAAGCCTTGGTAACAATCAGCCCCAGCATTTT.

The rearrangement uses TRBV5-1 and TRBJ2-1; D gene unclear. CDR1 SGHRS and CDR2 YFSETQ come from the germline V gene. The V end was cut by 4 bases, the J end by 1 base, with 6 bases between. There are 13 residues in the CDR3. CDR3 DNA sequence: TGCGCCAGCAGCCGCGAGTCCTACAATGAGCAGTTCTTC. Translation gives CASSRESYNEQFF.

The chain joins TRBV19 to TRBJ2-2, with 9 nucleotides matching TRBD1. The CDR3 is 16 amino acids. The V and J ends lost 1 base and 3 bases, in that order; junction bases with no gene match: 3. Germline values: CDR1 LNHDA, CDR2 SQIVND (reference sequence). In nucleotides, the CDR3 is TGTGCCAGTAGTATAGGGGGGACAGGGCACACCGGGGAGCTGTTTTTT. It yields the protein CASSIGGTGHTGELFF.

The chain combines TRBV2 with TRBJ1-4, with TRBD1 identical over 9 bases. The germline V gene encodes CDR1 SNHLY and CDR2 FYNNEI. The CDR3 has 17 residues. The V and J ends lost 7 bases and 0 bases, in that order; junction bases with no gene match: 9. The CDR3: CASILNGQGPTNEKLFF. DNA for the CDR3: TGTGCCAGCATACTCAACGGACAGGGGCCAACTAATGAAAAACTGTTTTTT.

The chain couples TRBV7-9 to TRBJ2-1; 10 bases are shared with TRBD1. The CDR3 is 16 residues long. Germline V gene sequence: CDR1 SEHNR, CDR2 FQNEAQ (reference sequence). The V segment lost 6 bases and the J segment 5 bases; nucleotides outside the gene matches: 10. The CDR3 region is CASRYALGQGDNEQFF. CDR3 sequence (DNA): TGTGCCAGCAGATACGCCCTAGGACAGGGGGACAATGAGCAGTTCTTC.

This chain connects TRBV18 to TRBJ1-6; D is uncertain. V was clipped by 6 bases and J by 2 bases, with 11 bases between them. CDR1 KGHSH and CDR2 LQKENI come from the germline V gene. The CDR3 runs to 15 residues. The CDR3 nucleotides read TGTGCCAGCTCGTACGAGGGTACCTATAATTCACCCCTCCACTTT. This translates into CASSYEGTYNSPLHF.

The rearrangement uses TRBV25-1 and TRBJ2-7, with 10 nucleotides matching TRBD2. Germline trimming cut 4 bases from V and 6 bases from J; bases unmatched to any gene: 3. CDR1 is MGHDK and CDR2 is SYGVNS in the germline V gene. This CDR3 has 13 amino acids. The DNA for the CDR3 is TGTGCCAGCAGTGTTACTAGCGGGGTCGAGCAGTACTTC. This sequence encodes CASSVTSGVEQYF.

The V gene is TRBV6-5, the J gene TRBJ1-1, with 8 bases aligning to TRBD1. The CDR3 runs to 12 residues. Germline CDR1 is MNHEY and CDR2 is SVGAGI. Trimming took 5 bases from V and 6 from J; bases not matched to a gene: 2. The CDR3 region has the DNA TGTGCCAGCAGTGACAGGGGCTCTGAAGCTTTCTTT. Protein sequence: CASSDRGSEAFF.

The V and J genes are TRBV7-9 and TRBJ2-7, with D possibly TRBD1 on 5 matching bases. The V end lost 5 bases, the J end lost 6 bases, and 14 bases lay between the germline ends. Germline CDR1 SEHNR, CDR2 FQNEAQ (reference sequence). The CDR3 runs 13 residues. The CDR3 DNA is TGTGCCAGCAGCCAGGGCGTTAGACCCGAGCAGTACTTC. Encoded protein: CASSQGVRPEQYF. The full variable domain, completed using reference TRBV7-9 and TRBJ2-7, is DTGVSQNPRHKITKRGQNVTFRCDPISEHNRLYWYRQTLGQGPEFLTYFQNEAQLEKSRLLSDRFSAERPKGSFSTLEIQRTEQGDSAMYLCASSQGVRPEQYFGPGTRLTVT.

The V call is TRBV7-2, the J call TRBJ1-5; D is unresolved. Trimming took 4 bases from V and 4 from J, leaving 8 bases between them. Per germline, CDR1 SGHTA and CDR2 FQGNSA. The CDR3 has 13 residues. The CDR3 sequence: CASSSGFNQPQHF. In DNA, the CDR3 is TGTGCCAGCAGCTCCGGGTTTAATCAGCCCCAGCATTTT.

The chain employs TRBV18 and TRBJ1-2; D is ambiguous. Germline loops: CDR1 KGHSH, CDR2 LQKENI. Trimming removed 2 bases at V and 2 bases at J, with 6 bases between. The CDR3 extends over 13 amino acids. The DNA for the CDR3 is TGTGCCAGCTCACCAGCCGAGAACTATGGCTACACCTTC. Encoded protein: CASSPAENYGYTF.

The chain joins TRBV2 to TRBJ1-4, with 7 bases identical to TRBD1. Unmatched junction bases numbered 11, after V lost 6 bases and J lost 7 bases. CDR3 length: 15 residues. The germline gives CDR1 SNHLY, CDR2 FYNNEI. As DNA, the CDR3 is TGTGCCAGCAGCCGGACCGATAACAGGGGTGAAAAACTGTTTTTT. Amino acids: CASSRTDNRGEKLFF.

CDR3 amino acids: CASSEGTSGGGEQFF. In DNA form, the CDR3 reads TGTGCCAGCAGTGAAGGGACTAGCGGGGGAGGGGAGCAGTTCTTC. V gene TRBV6-1 combines with J gene TRBJ2-1, with 13 bases identical to TRBD2. The CDR3 is 15 residues long. With V trimmed by 1 base and J by 10 bases, 4 bases remained unmatched. CDR1 and CDR2 from the germline V gene are MNHNS and SASEGT.